The following is a T cell receptor (beta chain) sequence with its context. V lost 0 bases to trimming and J lost 6 bases; unmatched junction nucleotides: 6. The CDR3 sequence is 16 residues long. Germline CDR1 MGHRA, CDR2 YSYEKL. The source of the sample is a study of T cells in Graves' hyperthyroidism and ophthalmopathy. Researchers took RNA transcripts and amplified the TCR beta CDR3 regions from them. Primed by the HTBI set, a first-round RT-PCR was run on the TCR CDR3. TCRdb reprocessed the multiplex PCR reads via MiXCR and lists one record per CDR3 protein. Among 350,000 to 400,000 distinct CDR3 sequences listed, about 15% were seen once.

This sequence joins TRBV4-1 and TRBJ2-1; the match to TRBD2 covers 9 bases. The source is a woman aged 25 to 39 with Graves' hyperthyroidism. The sample was blood. The CDR3 DNA follows: TGCGCCAGCAGCCAAGATCCAGCGGGAGGTTCCAATGAGCAGTTCTTC. Encoded protein: CASSQDPAGGSNEQFF.